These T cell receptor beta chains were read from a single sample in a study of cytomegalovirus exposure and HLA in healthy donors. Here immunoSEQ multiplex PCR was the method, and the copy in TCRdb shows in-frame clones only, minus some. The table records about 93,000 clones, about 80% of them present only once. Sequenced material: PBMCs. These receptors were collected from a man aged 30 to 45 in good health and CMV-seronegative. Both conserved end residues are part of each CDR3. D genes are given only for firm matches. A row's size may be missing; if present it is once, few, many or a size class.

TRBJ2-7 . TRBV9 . CASSVVDSSYEQYF TGTGCCAGCAGCGTAGTCGACAGCTCCTACGAGCAGTACTTC
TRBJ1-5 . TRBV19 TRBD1 CASSIVGQKGDQPQHF TGTGCCAGTAGTATAGTGGGACAGAAGGGCGATCAGCCCCAGCATTTT
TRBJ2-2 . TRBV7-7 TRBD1 CASSLQGTGELFF TGTGCCAGCAGCCTACAGGGGACCGGGGAGCTGTTTTTT
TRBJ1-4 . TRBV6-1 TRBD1 CASSRTGVSEKLFF TGTGCCAGCAGTCGGACAGGGGTGAGCGAAAAACTGTTTTTT
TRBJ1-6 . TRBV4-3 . CASSQEAIRPGSPLHF TGCGCCAGCAGCCAAGAAGCGATACGGCCGGGGTCACCCCTCCACTTT
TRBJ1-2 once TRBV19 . CASSIGPVGKRGNYGYTF TGTGCCAGTAGTATCGGACCAGTTGGTAAGAGGGGGAACTATGGCTACACCTTC
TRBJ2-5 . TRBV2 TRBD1 CASSEERATGEETQYF TGTGCCAGCAGTGAAGAAAGAGCAACAGGGGAAGAGACCCAGTACTTC
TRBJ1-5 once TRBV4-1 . CASSAGGGRQPQHF TGCGCCAGCAGCGCAGGAGGAGGGAGACAGCCCCAGCACTTT
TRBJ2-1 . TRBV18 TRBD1 CASSPFQGATYNEQFF TGTGCCAGCTCACCATTTCAGGGGGCAACGTATAATGAGCAGTTCTTC
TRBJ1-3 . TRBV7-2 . CASSATGNTIYF TGTGCCAGCAGCGCGACTGGAAACACCATATATTTT
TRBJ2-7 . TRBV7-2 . CASSFRAAGYYEQYF TGTGCCAGCAGCTTTCGAGCGGCAGGCTACTACGAGCAGTACTTC
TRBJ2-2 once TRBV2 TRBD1 CASSEVSFQGATGELFF TGTGCCAGCAGTGAAGTTAGCTTTCAGGGGGCCACCGGGGAGCTGTTTTTT
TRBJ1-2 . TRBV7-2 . CASSSQDKGNYGYTF TGTGCCAGCAGCTCCCAGGACAAGGGCAACTATGGCTACACCTTC